This TCR beta chain was found in a study of CD8+ T cells in alopecia areata. On the study more broadly: The tofacitinib course ran for 6 to 18 months and was followed by 6 months off drug.

In each case, RNA was isolated and then reverse transcribed into cDNA as the sequencing template. Assay: immunoSEQ multiplex PCR; the TCRdb copy retains only in-frame clones and omits some. The sample contains under 200,000 clones, about two thirds of which appear only once. The CDR3 loop spans 16 amino acids. Germline V gives CDR1 MGHRA, CDR2 YSYEKL. V lost 0 bases, J lost 2 bases, and 11 bases lay in between. Indicated treatment: oral pan-JAK inhibitor, 5-10 mg twice daily. V usage is TRBV4-1 and J usage is TRBJ1-5; D uncertain. The origin of this receptor is a human donor with alopecia areata. Specimen: CD4+ T cells sorted from blood, collected at week 4, from a patient treated with tofacitinib. In DNA, the CDR3 is TGCGCCAGCAGCCAAGATGGCGGGTTGGGCAATCAGCCCCAGCATTTT. Its protein is CASSQDGGLGNQPQHF.